The 4 T cell receptor beta chains below were found in one sample sequenced in a study of cytomegalovirus exposure and HLA in healthy donors (dated by TCRdb to between 2016 and 2019). The library was produced with the immunoSEQ multiplex PCR assay. For the multiplex PCR, a mixture combining 60 forward primers for TCR Vbeta segments and 13 reverse primers for TCR Jbeta segments was used. TCRdb's version of the immuneACCESS table is confined to in-frame rearrangements and falls short of the full clone set. An unresolved V gene accounts for under half of the shortfall where checked; the remainder is of unknown origin. In this sample's table one finds 120,000 or so clones. The ten biggest clones cover around 4% of the sample. Sequencing used PBMCs. Source of these receptors: a man between 18 and 29 years old in good health and CMV-seronegative.

The chain combines TRBV27 with TRBJ2-7, with 8 bases matching TRBD1. There are 19 residues in the CDR3. Looked up from germline, CDR1 is MNHEY and CDR2 is SMNVEV (reference sequence). V gave up 5 bases and J gave up 3 bases; unmatched junction bases: 21. The DNA of the CDR3 is TGTGCCAGCAGTCTAAAAGTCCTGGGCGGGACAGGAGGCTTCTACGAGCAGTACTTC. As protein: CASSLKVLGGTGGFYEQYF.

V is TRBV18 and J is TRBJ2-3; 11 bases line up with TRBD2. Germline values: CDR1 KGHSH, CDR2 LQKENI. V lost 4 bases, J lost 8 bases, and 8 bases stayed unmatched. The CDR3 loop spans 15 amino acids. Here the CDR3 reads CASSRLAGSGGTQYF. CDR3 sequence (DNA): TGTGCCAGCTCACGACTAGCGGGGTCCGGTGGTACGCAGTATTTT.

This chain links TRBV18 with TRBJ1-1; D is unresolved. Trimming stripped 6 bases from V and 1 base from J, with 12 bases between. The CDR3 contains 14 residues. Germline lookup yields CDR1 KGHSH and CDR2 LQKENI. This CDR3 is CASSPGRTNTEAFF. The CDR3, as DNA: TGTGCCAGCTCGCCTGGCCGAACGAACACTGAAGCTTTCTTT. The full variable domain, its missing parts supplied by reference TRBV18 and TRBJ1-1, is NAGVMQNPRHLVRRRGQEARLRCSPMKGHSHVYWYRQLPEEGLKFMVYLQKENIIDESGMPKERFSAEFPKEGPSILRIQQVVRGDSAAYFCASSPGRTNTEAFFGQGTRLTVV.

The chain carries TRBV7-9 and TRBJ1-3, with 8 bases fitting TRBD1. The germline V gene encodes CDR1 SEHNR and CDR2 FQNEAQ (reference sequence). The V gene end was trimmed by 5 bases and the J gene end by 7 bases; junction bases not matched to a gene: 4. The CDR3 covers 13 residues. The CDR3 sequence: CASSARQGNTIYF. CDR3 nucleotides: TGTGCCAGCAGCGCCAGACAGGGGAACACCATATATTTT.